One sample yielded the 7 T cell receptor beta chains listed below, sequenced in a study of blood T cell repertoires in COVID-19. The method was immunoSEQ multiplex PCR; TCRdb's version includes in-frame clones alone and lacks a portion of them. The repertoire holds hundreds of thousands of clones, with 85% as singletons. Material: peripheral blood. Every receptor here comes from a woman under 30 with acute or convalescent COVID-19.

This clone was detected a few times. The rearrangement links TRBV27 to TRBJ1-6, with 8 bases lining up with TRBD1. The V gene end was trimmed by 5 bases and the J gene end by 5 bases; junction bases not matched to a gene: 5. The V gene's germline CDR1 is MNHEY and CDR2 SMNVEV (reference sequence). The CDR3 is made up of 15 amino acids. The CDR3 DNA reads TGTGCCAGCAGTGACATGACAGGGGATAATTCACCCCTCCACTTT. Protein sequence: CASSDMTGDNSPLHF.

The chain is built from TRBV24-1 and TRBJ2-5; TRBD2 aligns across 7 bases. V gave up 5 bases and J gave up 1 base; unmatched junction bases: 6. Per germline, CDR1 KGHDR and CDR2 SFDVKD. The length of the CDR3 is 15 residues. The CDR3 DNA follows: TGTGCCACCAGTGGGGCTAGCGGTCCCCAAGAGACCCAGTACTTC. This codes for CATSGASGPQETQYF.

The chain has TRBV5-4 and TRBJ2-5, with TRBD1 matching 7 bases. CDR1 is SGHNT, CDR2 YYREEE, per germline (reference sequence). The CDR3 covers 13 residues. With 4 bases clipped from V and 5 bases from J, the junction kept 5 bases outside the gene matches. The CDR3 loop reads CASSPTGAETQYF. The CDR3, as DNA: TGTGCCAGCAGCCCTACAGGGGCTGAGACCCAGTACTTC.

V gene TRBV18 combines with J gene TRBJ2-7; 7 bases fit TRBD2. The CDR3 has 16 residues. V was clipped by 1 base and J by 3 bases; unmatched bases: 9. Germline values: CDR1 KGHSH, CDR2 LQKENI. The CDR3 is CASSPLTSGGDYEQYF. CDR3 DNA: TGTGCCAGCTCACCACTGACGTCTGGGGGGGACTACGAGCAGTACTTC.

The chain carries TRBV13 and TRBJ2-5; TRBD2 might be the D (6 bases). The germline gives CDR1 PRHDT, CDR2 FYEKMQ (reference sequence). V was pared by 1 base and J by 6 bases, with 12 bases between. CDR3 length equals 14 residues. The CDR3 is CASSLEGGWKTQYF. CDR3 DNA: TGTGCCAGCAGCTTAGAAGGAGGGTGGAAGACCCAGTACTTC.

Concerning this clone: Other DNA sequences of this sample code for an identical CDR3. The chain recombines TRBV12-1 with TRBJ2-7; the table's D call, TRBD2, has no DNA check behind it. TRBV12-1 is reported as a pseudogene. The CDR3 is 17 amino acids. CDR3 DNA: TGTGCCAGTAGCTTCAGATTAACTAGCGGGAGGGGGGACGAGCAGTACTTC. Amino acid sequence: CASSFRLTSGRGDEQYF.

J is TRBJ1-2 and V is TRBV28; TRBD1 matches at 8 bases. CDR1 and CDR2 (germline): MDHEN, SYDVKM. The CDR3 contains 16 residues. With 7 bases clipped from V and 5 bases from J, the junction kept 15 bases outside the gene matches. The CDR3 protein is CASTGRYWTGPYGYTF. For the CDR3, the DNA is TGTGCCAGCACTGGCCGGTATTGGACAGGGCCATATGGCTACACCTTC.